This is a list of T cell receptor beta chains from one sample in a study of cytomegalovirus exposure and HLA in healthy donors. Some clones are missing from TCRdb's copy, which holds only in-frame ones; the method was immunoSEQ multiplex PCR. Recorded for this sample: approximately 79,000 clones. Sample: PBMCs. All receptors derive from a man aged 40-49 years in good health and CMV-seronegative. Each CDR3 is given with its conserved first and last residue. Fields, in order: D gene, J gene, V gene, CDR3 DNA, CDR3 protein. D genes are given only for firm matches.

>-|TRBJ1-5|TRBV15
TGTGCCACCAGCAGAGATCGCGGAAGCAATCAGCCCCAGCATTTT
CATSRDRGSNQPQHF
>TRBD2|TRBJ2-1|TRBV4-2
TGTGCCAGCAGCCAACAATGGAGCGGGGGGGCCTACAATGAGCAGTTCTTC
CASSQQWSGGAYNEQFF
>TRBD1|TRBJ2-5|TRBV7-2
TGTGCCAGCAGCTTAGGGCCGGGACAGGGACAAGAGACCCAGTACTTC
CASSLGPGQGQETQYF
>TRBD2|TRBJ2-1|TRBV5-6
TGTGCCAGCAGCTTCCGACTAGCGGTGTACAATGAGCAGTTCTTC
CASSFRLAVYNEQFF
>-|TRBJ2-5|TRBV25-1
TGTGCCAGCAGTCAAAGGGGAGAGACCCAGTACTTC
CASSQRGETQYF
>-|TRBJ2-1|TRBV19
TGTGCCAGTAGAAGTGGGGGCGGAGTTTACAATGAGCAGTTCTTC
CASRSGGGVYNEQFF
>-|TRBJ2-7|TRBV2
TGTGCCAGCAGTTACGACAGTGTGGCCCTCTCCTACGAGCAGTACTTC
CASSYDSVALSYEQYF
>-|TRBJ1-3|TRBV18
TGTGCCAGCTCACCTCCGGGAAAAACGAGGGGAAACACCATATATTTT
CASSPPGKTRGNTIYF
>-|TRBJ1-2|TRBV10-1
TGCGCCAGCAGTGAGTCCTCCGGGTGGAGTGGCTACACCTTC
CASSESSGWSGYTF
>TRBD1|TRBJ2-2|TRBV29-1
TGCAGCGTTGATCGAGGGACAGGGGGCCCCGGGGAGCTGTTTTTT
CSVDRGTGGPGELFF
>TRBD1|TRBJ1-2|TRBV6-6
TGTGCCAGCAGCTCCTCAGGACAGGTTGAGAACTATGGCTACACCTTC
CASSSSGQVENYGYTF
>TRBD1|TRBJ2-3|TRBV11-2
TGTGCCAGCAGCTTAGTCGGACAGGGGGCGGCAGATACGCAGTATTTT
CASSLVGQGAADTQYF
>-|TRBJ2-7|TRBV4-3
TGCGCCAGCAGCAAAAAAGGGGGCTACGAGCAGTACTTC
CASSKKGGYEQYF
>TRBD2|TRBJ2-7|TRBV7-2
TGTGCCAGCAGCTTATGGCGGGAGGGGTTCGAGCAGTACTTC
CASSLWREGFEQYF
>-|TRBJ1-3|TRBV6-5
TGTGCCAGCAGTCCTACGGAGGACTCAGGTTCATATTTT
CASSPTEDSGSYF
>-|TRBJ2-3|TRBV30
TGTGCCTGGAGTGTACTTGAGGGGGTGGATACGCAGTATTTT
CAWSVLEGVDTQYF
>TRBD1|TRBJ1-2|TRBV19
TGTGCCAGTAGTATCCCTGGACAGGACTATGGCTACACCTTC
CASSIPGQDYGYTF
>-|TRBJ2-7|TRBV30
TGTGCCTGGAATTCTGGGGGCGGCCACGAGCAGTACTTC
CAWNSGGGHEQYF
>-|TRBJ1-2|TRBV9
TGTGCCAGCACACAGGGAGGGTTTCCTTATGGCTACACCTTC
CASTQGGFPYGYTF
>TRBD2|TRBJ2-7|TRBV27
TGTGCCAGCAGTTTGGTCGGGAGGGCCTACGAGCAGTACTTC
CASSLVGRAYEQYF
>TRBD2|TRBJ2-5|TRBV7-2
TGTGCCAGCAGCTTAACCACACTAGCGTACCAAGAGACCCAGTACTTC
CASSLTTLAYQETQYF
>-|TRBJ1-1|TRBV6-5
TGTGCCAGCAGTTACTCGGCAGGGTGGGGCACTGAAGCTTTCTTT
CASSYSAGWGTEAFF
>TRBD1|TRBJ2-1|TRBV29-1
TGCAGCGTTACACCGGACAGGGGGGACACCAATGAGCAGTTCTTC
CSVTPDRGDTNEQFF
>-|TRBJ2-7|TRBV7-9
TGTGCCAGCAGCCCGTGGGGCGTGGGGGAGCAGTACTTC
CASSPWGVGEQYF
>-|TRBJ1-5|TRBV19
TGTGCCAGTAGTATAGTGGGAGGGGAAATGCAGCCCCAGCATTTT
CASSIVGGEMQPQHF
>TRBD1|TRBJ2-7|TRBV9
TGTGCCAGCAGCGCCGGGACAGGGGTCGAGCAGTACTTC
CASSAGTGVEQYF
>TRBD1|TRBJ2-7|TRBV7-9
TGTGCCAGCAGCCTGGACAGGGGGCGAGAGCAGTACTTC
CASSLDRGREQYF
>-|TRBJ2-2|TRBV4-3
TGCGCCAGCAACCCATCCACAAACACCGGGGAGCTGTTTTTT
CASNPSTNTGELFF
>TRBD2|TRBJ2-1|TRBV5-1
TGCGCCAGCAGCTTGGCCGTCGGGGGGGCAGGAAATGAGCAGTTCTTC
CASSLAVGGAGNEQFF
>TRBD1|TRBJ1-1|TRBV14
TGTGCCAGCAGCCTAAGCCTAGGGGGCTCTGAAGCTTTCTTT
CASSLSLGGSEAFF
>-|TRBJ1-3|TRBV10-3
TGTGCCACTGGACAGCCAGCCTCTGGAAACACCATATATTTT
CATGQPASGNTIYF
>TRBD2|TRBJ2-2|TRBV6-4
TGTGCCAGCAGAGTTGGCGGGAGTGACACCGGGGAGCTGTTTTTT
CASRVGGSDTGELFF
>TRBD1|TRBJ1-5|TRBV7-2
TGTGCCAGCAGCTTCTCACCGGACAGGAGAGATCAGCCCCAGCATTTT
CASSFSPDRRDQPQHF
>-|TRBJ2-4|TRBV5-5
TGTGCCAGCAGCTCGTCGTTTTGGAGCGACAACATTCAGTACTTC
CASSSSFWSDNIQYF
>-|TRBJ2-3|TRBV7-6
TGTGCCAGCAGCTTAAACAGGGGCACAGATACGCAGTATTTT
CASSLNRGTDTQYF
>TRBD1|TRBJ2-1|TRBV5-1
TGCGCCAGCAGTTACGGGACAGGGGGTGGTGAGCAGTTCTTC
CASSYGTGGGEQFF
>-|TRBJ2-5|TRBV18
TGTGCCAGCTCACCACCGGTCGGGATCCAAGAGACCCAGTACTTC
CASSPPVGIQETQYF
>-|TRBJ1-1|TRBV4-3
TGCGCCAGCAGCCAAGGGGTGGCGGCGGGGACTGAAGCTTTCTTT
CASSQGVAAGTEAFF
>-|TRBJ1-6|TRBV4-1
TGCGCCAGCAGCCAAGAAGGAGGCAGGAGCTCCTATAATTCACCCCTCCACTTT
CASSQEGGRSSYNSPLHF
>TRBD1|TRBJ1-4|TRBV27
TGTGCCAGCAGCCCGACAGGGCCGAACTATTTTGAAAAACTGTTTTTT
CASSPTGPNYFEKLFF
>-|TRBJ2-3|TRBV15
TGTGCCACCAGCACAACAGATACGCAGTATTTT
CATSTTDTQYF
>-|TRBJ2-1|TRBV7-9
TGTGCCAGCAGCGCCCAGGGCAATGAGCAGTTCTTC
CASSAQGNEQFF
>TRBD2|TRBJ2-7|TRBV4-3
TGCGCCAGCAGCCAAGCAACGACTAGCGGGGGGCTCTACGAGCAGTACTTC
CASSQATTSGGLYEQYF
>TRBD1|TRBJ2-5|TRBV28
TGTGCCAGCAGGACAGGGGGCGTAGAGACCCAGTACTTC
CASRTGGVETQYF
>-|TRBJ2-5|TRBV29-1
TGCAGCGTTGAAGTTGGAACCACTAGCAGGGAGACCCAGTACTTC
CSVEVGTTSRETQYF
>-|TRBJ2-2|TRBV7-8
TGTGCCAGCAGCTTCAGGGGAAGCACCGGGGAGCTGTTTTTT
CASSFRGSTGELFF
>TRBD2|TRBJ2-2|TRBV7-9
TGTGCAGAGGGCCTGGGGCCGGGACTAGCGGGAGGCACCGGGGAGCTGTTTTTT
CAEGLGPGLAGGTGELFF
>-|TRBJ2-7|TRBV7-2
TGTGCCAGTATAGTCGAACCGGGAGCCCCCTACGAGCAGTACTTC
CASIVEPGAPYEQYF